The 22 T cell receptor beta chains given below trace back to one sample, sequenced in a study of regulatory T cells in long-lasting Graves disease. Time point denoted: newly diagnosed GD, antithyroid drugs for less than 3 months. PBMC-derived RNA was used for the TCR library. Combining iRepertoire HTBI primers with Arm-PCR of CDR3 regions, the authors built TCR beta libraries. Using its own MiXCR run on the multiplex PCR reads, TCRdb lists one record per CDR3 protein. This table holds a few hundred thousand distinct CDR3 sequences, about 10% found once. This sample was also put to use in a study of T cells in Graves' hyperthyroidism and ophthalmopathy.

The sequenced sample was peripheral blood mononuclear cells (PBMCs), obtained at new diagnosis, from a patient treated with antithyroid drugs. Receptors originate from a woman under 30 with Graves disease.

This clonotype has more than one count but fewer than ten. The CDR3 DNA sequence: TGTGCCAGCAGTCCCTCTGACAGGGTAACAGGGGAGCAGTACTTC. Protein: CASSPSDRVTGEQYF. The chain recombines TRBV28 with TRBJ2-7, with TRBD1 identical over 7 bases. With 5 bases clipped from V and 7 bases from J, the junction kept 14 bases outside the gene matches. Germline values: CDR1 MDHEN, CDR2 SYDVKM. This CDR3 spans 15 amino acids.

This clonotype occurred many times. The chain carries TRBV20-1 and TRBJ2-3; D is possibly TRBD2 (6 bases). The CDR3 has 15 residues. V was pared by 0 bases and J by 2 bases, with 12 bases between. Germline assignment: CDR1 DFQATT and CDR2 SNEGSKA (reference sequence). Here the CDR3 reads CSARDKWGDTDTQYF. As DNA, the CDR3 is TGCAGTGCTAGAGATAAGTGGGGGGACACAGATACGCAGTATTTT.

A word on this clonotype: A single base separates this from a much larger clone, so it may be a read error. The rearrangement uses TRBV27 and TRBJ1-5; weak D call: TRBD1 (5 bases). The germline gives CDR1 MNHEY, CDR2 SMNVEV (reference sequence). The CDR3 consists of 14 residues. V was shortened by 6 bases and J by 2 bases, with 11 bases between the two germline ends. The CDR3 bases are TGTGCCAGCAGGTCAGGGCTGGGCAATCAGCCCCAGCATTTT. Translated, it gives CASRSGLGNQPQHF.

This clonotype was counted at least ten times. This chain joins TRBV18 and TRBJ1-1; TRBD1 aligns across 8 bases. The CDR3 is 14 amino acids. Germline-derived CDR1 and CDR2 are KGHSH and LQKENI. V was clipped by 5 bases and J by 5 bases; unmatched bases: 7. CDR3 loop: CASSRQGIRTEAFF. DNA of the CDR3: TGTGCCAGCTCAAGACAGGGGATTAGGACTGAAGCTTTCTTT.

This clonotype was detected ten times or more. J is TRBJ2-7 and V is TRBV29-1, with 9 positions matching TRBD1. The germline CDR1 and CDR2 sequences are SQVTM and ANQGSEA. The CDR3 length is 17 residues. Trimming took 1 base from V and 4 from J; bases not matched to a gene: 14. The DNA for the CDR3 is TGCAGCGTTGAAGCCCCATCAACCGGGACAGGGATTTACGAGCAGTACTTC. Amino acid sequence: CSVEAPSTGTGIYEQYF.

Ten or more counts support this clonotype. The chain joins TRBV7-8 to TRBJ2-3; 10 bases are a match to TRBD1. V was pared by 5 bases and J by 0 bases, with 11 bases of the junction left unmatched. Germline CDR1 reads SGHVS; CDR2 reads FQNEAQ. This CDR3 is 18 amino acids long. This chain's CDR3 is CASSMDRGKTSSTDTQYF. CDR3 DNA sequence: TGTGCCAGCAGCATGGACAGGGGGAAAACTTCTAGCACAGATACGCAGTATTTT.

With regard to this clonotype: A much larger clone lies one base from this, so it may be a read error. This chain uses TRBV2 with TRBJ2-3, with a possible D match to TRBD2 (5 bases). Per germline, CDR1 SNHLY and CDR2 FYNNEI. This CDR3 region has 15 residues. The DNA for the CDR3 is TGTGCCAGCAGGGAACTACTAGGTGCTTGGGAGACCCGGTACTTC. Residues: CASRELLGAWETRYF.

This clonotype came up many times. The rearrangement joins TRBV7-2 to TRBJ2-2; D gene unclear. CDR1 SGHTA and CDR2 FQGNSA come from the germline V gene. The CDR3 loop spans 14 amino acids. V lost 0 bases to trimming and J lost 5 bases, with 7 bases between them. The CDR3 DNA is TGTGCCAGCAGCTTAGCACCGCGGACCGGGGAGCTGTTTTTT. Translated, it gives CASSLAPRTGELFF. Combining the CDR3 with reference TRBV7-2 and TRBJ2-2 gives the whole variable domain GAGVSQSPSNKVTEKGKDVELRCDPISGHTALYWYRQSLGQGLEFLIYFQGNSAPDKSGLPSDRFSAERTGGSVSTLTIQRTQQEDSAVYLCASSLAPRTGELFFGEGSRLTVL.

This clonotype occurred many times. The chain carries TRBV20-1 and TRBJ2-3, with TRBD2 matching 9 bases. Germline trimming cut 7 bases from V and 6 bases from J; bases unmatched to any gene: 8. The CDR3 sequence is 13 residues long. In germline, CDR1 is DFQATT, CDR2 SNEGSKA (reference sequence). CDR3 sequence reads: CSVYSGGRDTQYF. The CDR3 nucleotides read TGCAGTGTGTATAGCGGGGGAAGGGATACGCAGTATTTT.

This chain joins TRBV19 and TRBJ1-5; D gene unclear. V lost 3 bases and J 7 bases, leaving 10 bases between the germline ends. CDR3 length equals 13 residues. Per the germline V gene, CDR1 is LNHDA and CDR2 is SQIVND (reference sequence). The CDR3 sequence: CASSMAGIQPQHF. The CDR3 coding sequence is TGTGCCAGTAGTATGGCGGGAATCCAGCCCCAGCATTTT. Combining the CDR3 with reference TRBV19 and TRBJ1-5 gives the whole variable domain DGGITQSPKYLFRKEGQNVTLSCEQNLNHDAMYWYRQDPGQGLRLIYYSQIVNDFQKGDIAEGYSVSREKKESFPLTVTSAQKNPTAFYLCASSMAGIQPQHFGDGTRLSIL.

J is TRBJ1-2 and V is TRBV6-1; a possible D gene is TRBD1 (5 bases). The ends were cut back, 6 bases at V and 7 bases at J, with 12 bases in the middle. The CDR3 has 12 residues. Germline values: CDR1 MNHNS, CDR2 SASEGT. The CDR3 nucleotides read TGTGCCAGCAGCCTTCAGGGATCTGGCTACACCTTC. Its translation is CASSLQGSGYTF.

Note on this clonotype: A much larger clone lies a single base off, so this may be a read error. No conserved phenylalanine or tryptophan ends this CDR3, so it is likely a read error. This rearrangement joins TRBV12-3 or TRBV12-4 to TRBJ1-4, with D perhaps matching TRBD1 (5 bases). With 6 bases removed from V and 8 bases from J, the gap between germline ends came to 13 bases. This CDR3 contains 13 residues. The CDR3 DNA follows: TGTGCCAGCAGCTCCAGGGTTCCGGAAAAACTGTTTCTT. Protein product: CASSSRVPEKLFL.

This clonotype was observed many times. This sequence joins TRBV7-9 and TRBJ2-2; D possibly uses TRBD1 or TRBD2 (6 bases each). Deletions cut 4 bases from V and 1 base from J, with 13 bases between. Germline CDR1 is SEHNR and CDR2 is FQNEAQ (reference sequence). The length of the CDR3 is 16 residues. CDR3 in amino acids: CASSSPGGQNTGELFF. CDR3 DNA: TGTGCCAGCAGCTCCCCCGGGGGCCAGAACACCGGGGAGCTGTTTTTT.

This clonotype was detected only once. Given a much more abundant clone one base away, this may be a read error. The chain is built from TRBV7-3 and TRBJ2-1, with 13 bases aligning to TRBD2. The CDR3 consists of 16 residues. Per the germline V gene, CDR1 is SGHTA and CDR2 is FQGTGA. The ends lost 5 bases at V and 8 bases at J; junction bases unmatched: 9. The CDR3 sequence is CASSPGLAGYGDEQFF. DNA for the CDR3: TGTGCCAGCAGCCCGGGACTAGCGGGATACGGGGATGAGCAGTTCTTC. The complete variable domain, with remaining parts taken from reference TRBV7-3 and TRBJ2-1, reads GAGVSQTPSNKVTEKGKYVELRCDPISGHTALYWYRQSLGQGPEFLIYFQGTGAADDSGLPNDRFFAVRPEGSVSTLKIQRTERGDSAVYLCASSPGLAGYGDEQFFGPGTRLTVL.

This clonotype was detected only a few times. The chain recombines TRBV5-1 with TRBJ2-1; D unresolved. The germline V gene has CDR1 SGHRS and CDR2 YFSETQ. The CDR3 consists of 13 residues. The V end was cut by 4 bases, the J end by 6 bases, with 11 bases between. DNA of the CDR3: TGCGCCAGCAGCCCCAGCGCCTGCAATGAGCAGTTCTTC. As protein: CASSPSACNEQFF. Looking up the rest from reference TRBV5-1 and TRBJ2-1 gives the full variable domain: KAGVTQTPRYLIKTRGQQVTLSCSPISGHRSVSWYQQTPGQGLQFLFEYFSETQRNKGNFPGRFSGRQFSNSRSEMNVSTLELGDSALYLCASSPSACNEQFFGPGTRLTVL.

The table lists this clonotype with many counts. The rearrangement links TRBV7-9 to TRBJ1-2; possible D gene TRBD1, 5 bases. Germline V gene data show CDR1 as SEHNR and CDR2 as FQNEAQ (reference sequence). Deletions cut 4 bases from V and 8 bases from J, with 14 bases between. The CDR3 is 13 residues long. The CDR3, as DNA: TGTGCCAGCAGCTCTCCAGGGCGGGGCGGCTACACCTTC. This gives the protein CASSSPGRGGYTF.

In this sample, this clonotype turned up many times. The rearrangement joins TRBV20-1 to TRBJ2-7; D is tentatively TRBD1 or TRBD2 (5 bases each). Germline lookup yields CDR1 DFQATT and CDR2 SNEGSKA (reference sequence). Trimming stripped 6 bases from V and 1 base from J, with 16 bases between. The CDR3 loop spans 14 amino acids. The CDR3 bases are TGCAGTGCCTCGGGAACAGGACGATCCTACGAGCAGTACTTC. Protein: CSASGTGRSYEQYF.

This clonotype was recorded at least ten times. The chain joins TRBV3-1 to TRBJ1-4; D is uncertain. The CDR3 is 16 amino acids. Germline V gives CDR1 LGHDT, CDR2 YNNKEL (reference sequence). V was shortened by 0 bases and J by 12 bases, with 20 bases between the two germline ends. The CDR3 spells CASSQDPAGVWGELFF. In nucleotides, the CDR3 is TGTGCCAGCAGCCAAGATCCGGCAGGCGTATGGGGAGAACTGTTTTTT.

This clonotype was observed at least ten times. The chain links TRBV6-2 or TRBV6-3 to TRBJ2-3; D remains unclear. Germline CDR1 is MNHEY and CDR2 is SVGEGT. The CDR3 has 14 amino acids. Trimming removed 0 bases from V and 0 bases from J, with 4 bases in between. The CDR3 here is CASSYSTSTDTQYF. DNA of the CDR3: TGTGCCAGCAGTTACTCGACTAGCACAGATACGCAGTATTTT.

This clonotype was recorded at least ten times. The chain combines TRBV28 with TRBJ1-1; D remains ambiguous. The CDR3 covers 14 residues. Germline V lookup: CDR1 MDHEN, CDR2 SYDVKM. Between the trimmed V and J ends, which lost 1 base and 2 bases, there was a span of 8 bases. The CDR3, as DNA: TGTGCCAGCAGTTTATACCTGGGTAACACTGAAGCTTTCTTT. It encodes CASSLYLGNTEAFF.

This rearrangement joins TRBV13 to TRBJ2-1, with 14 bases aligning to TRBD2. The CDR3 extends over 16 amino acids. Trimming removed 4 bases from V and 6 bases from J; junction bases left unmatched: 5. Germline values: CDR1 PRHDT, CDR2 FYEKMQ (reference sequence). Here the CDR3 DNA reads TGTGCCAGCAGCTCCCGACTAGCGGGGGGGCCCAATGAGCAGTTCTTC. Translation gives CASSSRLAGGPNEQFF.

This clonotype was found many times. V gene TRBV27 combines with J gene TRBJ1-1; weak D call: TRBD1 (5 bases). Deletions cut 5 bases from V and 4 bases from J, with 11 bases between. Germline CDR1 reads MNHEY; CDR2 reads SMNVEV (reference sequence). The CDR3 consists of 13 residues. In DNA form, the CDR3 reads TGTGCCAGCAGTGGACCGGGACTCACTGAAGCTTTCTTT. It encodes CASSGPGLTEAFF.